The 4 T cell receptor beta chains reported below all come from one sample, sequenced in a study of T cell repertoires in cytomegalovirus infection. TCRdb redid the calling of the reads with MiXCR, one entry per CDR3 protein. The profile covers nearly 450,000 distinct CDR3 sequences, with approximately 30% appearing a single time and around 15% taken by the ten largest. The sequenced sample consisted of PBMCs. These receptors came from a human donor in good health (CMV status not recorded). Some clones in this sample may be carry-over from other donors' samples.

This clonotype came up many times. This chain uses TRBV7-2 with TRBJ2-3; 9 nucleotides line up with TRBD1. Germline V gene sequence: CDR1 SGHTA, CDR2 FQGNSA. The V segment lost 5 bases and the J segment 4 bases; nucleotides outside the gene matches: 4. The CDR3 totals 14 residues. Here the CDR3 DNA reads TGTGCCAGCAGCCCAGGGACAGGGCCAGATACGCAGTATTTT. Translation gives CASSPGTGPDTQYF.

CDR3 in DNA: TGTGCCAGCAGCTTGGGCAGCAACGAGCAGTACTTC. Its translation: CASSLGSNEQYF. This chain uses TRBV7-6 with TRBJ2-7, with unresolved D. CDR3 size: 12 residues. V was pared by 3 bases and J by 5 bases, with 8 bases between. Germline V gives CDR1 SGHVS, CDR2 FNYEAQ. The full variable domain, its missing parts supplied by reference TRBV7-6 and TRBJ2-7, is GAGVSQSPRYKVTKRGQDVALRCDPISGHVSLYWYRQALGQGPEFLTYFNYEAQQDKSGLPNDRFSAERPEGSISTLTIQRTEQRDSAMYRCASSLGSNEQYFGPGTRLTVT.

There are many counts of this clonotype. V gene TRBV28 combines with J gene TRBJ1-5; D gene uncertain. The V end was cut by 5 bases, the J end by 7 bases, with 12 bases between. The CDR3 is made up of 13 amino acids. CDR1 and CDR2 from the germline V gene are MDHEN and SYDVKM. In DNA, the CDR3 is TGTGCCAGCAGTGTGCACCCCGGGCAGCCCCAGCATTTT. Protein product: CASSVHPGQPQHF.

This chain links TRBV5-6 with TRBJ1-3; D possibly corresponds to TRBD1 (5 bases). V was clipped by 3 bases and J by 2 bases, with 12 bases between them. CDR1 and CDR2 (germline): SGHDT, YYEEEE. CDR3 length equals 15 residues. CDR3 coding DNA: TGTGCCAGCAGCTCCATCGCAGGGACTGGAAACACCATATATTTT. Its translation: CASSSIAGTGNTIYF.